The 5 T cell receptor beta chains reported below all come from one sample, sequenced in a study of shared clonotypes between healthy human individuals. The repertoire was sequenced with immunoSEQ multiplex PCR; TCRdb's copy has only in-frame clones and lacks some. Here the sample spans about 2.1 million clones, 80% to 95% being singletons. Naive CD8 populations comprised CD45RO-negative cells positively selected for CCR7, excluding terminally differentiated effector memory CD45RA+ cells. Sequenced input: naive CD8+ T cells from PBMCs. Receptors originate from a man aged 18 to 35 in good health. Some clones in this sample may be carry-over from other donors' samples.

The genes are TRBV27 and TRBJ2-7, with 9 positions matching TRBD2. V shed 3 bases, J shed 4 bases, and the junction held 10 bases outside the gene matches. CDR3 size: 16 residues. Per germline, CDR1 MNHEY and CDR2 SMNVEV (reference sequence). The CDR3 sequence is CASSFAAGGFQYEQYF. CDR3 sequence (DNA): TGTGCCAGCAGTTTTGCAGCGGGAGGTTTTCAATACGAGCAGTACTTC.

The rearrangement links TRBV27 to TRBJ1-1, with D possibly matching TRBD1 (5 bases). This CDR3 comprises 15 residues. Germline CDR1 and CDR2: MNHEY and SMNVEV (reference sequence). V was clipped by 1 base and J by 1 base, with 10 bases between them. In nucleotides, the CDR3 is TGTGCCAGCAGTTTATTCGGGGGGTCGAACACTGAAGCTTTCTTT. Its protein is CASSLFGGSNTEAFF.

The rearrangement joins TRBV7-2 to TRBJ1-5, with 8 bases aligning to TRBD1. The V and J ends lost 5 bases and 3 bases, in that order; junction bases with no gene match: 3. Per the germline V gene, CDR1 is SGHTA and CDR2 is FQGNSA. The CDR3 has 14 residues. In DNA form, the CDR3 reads TGTGCCAGCAGCCCGGACAGGGTCAATCAGCCCCAGCATTTT. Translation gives CASSPDRVNQPQHF.

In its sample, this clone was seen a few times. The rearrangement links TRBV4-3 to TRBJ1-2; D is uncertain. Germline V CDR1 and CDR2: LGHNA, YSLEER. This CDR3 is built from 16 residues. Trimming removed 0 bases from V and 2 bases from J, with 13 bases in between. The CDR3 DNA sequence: TGCGCCAGCAGCCAAGATTGGACCGCGATCAACTATGGCTACACCTTC. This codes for CASSQDWTAINYGYTF.

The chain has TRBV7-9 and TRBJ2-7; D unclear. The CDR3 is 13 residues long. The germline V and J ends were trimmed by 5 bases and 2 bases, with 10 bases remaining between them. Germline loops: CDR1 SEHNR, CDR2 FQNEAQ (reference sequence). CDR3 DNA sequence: TGTGCCAGCAGCCCCCCCCGACCCTACGAGCAGTACTTC. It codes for CASSPPRPYEQYF.